This TCR beta chain was retrieved from a study of T-cell reconstitution after alpha-beta-depleted transplantation in children. Study findings and constraints: Surviving thymic progenitors and recipient T cells were the source of high TCRbeta diversity at day 60 in some patients. Fresh T-cell production supplied most of the T-cell counts and diversity seen one year after transplant. Reports say that about two months after transplant, the alpha-beta T cells came out of several hundred graft clones that had expanded.

Germline assignment: CDR1 SEHNR and CDR2 FQNEAQ (reference sequence). V was clipped by 1 base and J by 4 bases, with 10 bases between them. This CDR3 has 14 residues. Unique molecular identifiers were incorporated when the TCRbeta library was constructed. TCRdb re-called the PCR reads through MiXCR, storing one row per CDR3 protein. The sample gives about 200,000 distinct CDR3 sequences, approximately 15% of which show up once; around 45% is in the top ten. This clonotype was found a few times. Its antigen is not identified. This clonotype was obtained from a male patient between 2 and 10 years old who had a stem cell transplant for acute lymphoblastic leukemia, so the T cells may come from the graft donor. V gene TRBV7-9 combines with J gene TRBJ1-2; unclear D gene. The sample consisted of PBMCs, mostly from graft donor cells, taken 360 days after TCRalphabeta/CD19-depleted stem cell transplant. CDR3 region: CASSLDAGSYGYTF. In DNA form, the CDR3 reads TGTGCCAGCAGCTTAGATGCGGGATCCTATGGCTACACCTTC.